This T cell receptor beta chain emerged from a study of cytomegalovirus exposure and HLA in healthy donors. Across the study: A subsequent analysis stated that the 120 or so validation repertoires were run on the same platform as the 550 to 750 first-cohort repertoires.

On this clone: Antigen: not known.

The study, taken as a whole, reports: Altogether, 160 or so TCR beta chains were recorded as cytomegalovirus-associated. Most TCR sequences proved rare, with some public TCRs found in many donors.

The CDR3 is 14 residues long. Germline V gene sequence: CDR1 SGHRS, CDR2 YFSETQ. Trimming at V came to 2 bases and at J to 3 bases, leaving 2 bases not matched to a gene. The table came from immunoSEQ multiplex PCR; TCRdb's copy has only in-frame clones and leaves some out. This repertoire shows about 240,000 clones, approximately 86% found once; its top ten account for less than 1.5%. This rearrangement joins TRBV5-1 to TRBJ2-5; 9 bases match TRBD1. The sample consisted of PBMCs. This sequence originates from a woman aged 30 to 39 in good health and CMV-seropositive. The CDR3 region has the DNA TGCGCCAGCAGCTTACAGGGGGCGGAAGAGACCCAGTACTTC. Translating it yields CASSLQGAEETQYF.